This T cell receptor (beta chain) is from a study of cytomegalovirus exposure and HLA in healthy donors. PCR involved 60 Vbeta and 13 Jbeta primers. Data came from immunoSEQ multiplex PCR; TCRdb stores just in-frame clones and leaves some out. This sample has 150,000 to 200,000 clones; roughly four fifths occur once, and the top ten carry approximately 2.1%. V was pared by 6 bases and J by 3 bases, with 4 bases of the junction left unmatched. Germline CDR1 is MNHNS and CDR2 is SASEGT. The CDR3 consists of 13 residues. This clone occurred once. The TCR comes from a woman aged 18-29 years in good health and CMV-seronegative. The material sequenced was PBMCs. The chain recombines TRBV6-1 with TRBJ2-7; 8 bases match TRBD1. CDR3 sequence: CASRQGGGYEQYF. The CDR3 DNA reads as TGTGCCAGCAGACAGGGGGGAGGCTACGAGCAGTACTTC.